This is a list of T cell receptor beta chains from one sample in a study of graft-versus-host responses after intestinal transplantation. Antigens for these TCRs are unknown. The data were produced by immunoSEQ multiplex PCR, yet TCRdb's version contains in-frame clones alone and is incomplete. This sample has about 85,000 clones, with approximately 80% found just once. The specimen was unstimulated CD4+ T cells sorted from spleen or lymph node cells, collected before intestinal transplant. The receptor set was obtained from a human donor who received an intestinal transplant. Both conserved end residues are part of each CDR3. The D gene is left open where the match is weak. Size values are once, few and many counts, or a class for expanded clones, and some rows have none.

cdr3_length d_call j_call v_call clone_size cdr3_aa cdr3_nt
14 TRBD1 TRBJ1-1 TRBV6-5 . CASSYSGGKTEAFF TGTGCCAGCAGTTACTCAGGGGGCAAAACTGAAGCTTTCTTT
13 . TRBJ2-4 TRBV27 once CASRGLGKNIQYF TGTGCCAGCAGGGGACTGGGTAAAAACATTCAGTACTTC
14 . TRBJ1-5 TRBV6-5 . CASSTVIQGYTQHF TGTGCCAGCAGTACCGTAATACAGGGATATACTCAGCATTTT
16 TRBD2 TRBJ2-3 TRBV10-3 . CAISGYLLAGADTQYF TGTGCCATCAGTGGCTACCTACTAGCGGGGGCAGATACGCAGTATTTT
15 TRBD1 TRBJ1-1 TRBV10-3 . CAIDPGQGGAEVTFF TGTGCCATCGATCCGGGACAGGGGGGGGCGGAGGTGACTTTCTTT
12 . TRBJ1-5 TRBV19 . CASSRQEQPQHF TGTGCCAGTAGTCGACAGGAACAGCCCCAGCATTTT
17 TRBD2 TRBJ2-3 TRBV4-1 . CASSPFYTSGRTDTQYF TGCGCCAGCAGCCCTTTTTATACTAGCGGGCGAACAGATACGCAGTATTTT
11 . TRBJ2-7 TRBV27 . CASSGSYEQYF TGTGCCAGTTCCGGCTCCTACGAGCAGTACTTC
13 . TRBJ1-1 TRBV28 . CASSMQGTTEAFF TGTGCCAGCAGTATGCAGGGGACCACTGAAGCTTTCTTT
14 TRBD2 TRBJ2-3 TRBV19 . CASKRRGDTDTQYF TGTGCCAGTAAAAGGCGGGGGGACACAGATACGCAGTATTTT
14 . TRBJ1-4 TRBV5-1 . CASSLDGGREKLFF TGCGCCAGCAGCTTGGACGGGGGTAGGGAAAAACTGTTTTTT
14 . TRBJ1-2 TRBV5-1 few CASSQGTQNYGYTF TGCGCCAGCAGCCAAGGGACTCAAAACTATGGCTACACCTTC
15 TRBD1 TRBJ2-5 TRBV18 . CASSPPGQGQETQYF TGTGCCAGCTCACCACCAGGACAGGGGCAAGAGACCCAGTACTTC
13 . TRBJ1-5 TRBV2 . CASRGRSNQPQHF TGTGCCAGCAGGGGGCGGAGCAATCAGCCCCAGCATTTT
17 . TRBJ2-7 TRBV5-1 . CASSLGRARGQLGEQYF TGCGCCAGCAGCTTGGGGCGGGCCCGGGGTCAGTTGGGGGAGCAGTACTTC
12 . TRBJ2-5 TRBV7-9 . CATRRDQETQYF TGTGCCACCCGCCGGGACCAAGAGACCCAGTACTTC
14 TRBD1 TRBJ2-7 TRBV7-9 . CASSLGQGRYEQYF TGTGCCAGCAGCTTAGGACAGGGACGCTACGAGCAGTACTTC
13 TRBD1 TRBJ1-5 TRBV15 . CATSSGTVQPQHF TGTGCCACCAGCAGCGGGACAGTTCAGCCCCAGCATTTT
14 . TRBJ2-2 TRBV5-1 few CASGAGLNTGELFF TGCGCCAGCGGGGCGGGACTTAACACCGGGGAGCTGTTTTTT
13 TRBD2 TRBJ2-1 TRBV6-1 . CASKAGGLNEQFF TGTGCCAGCAAAGCGGGGGGGCTCAATGAGCAGTTCTTC
15 . TRBJ2-1 TRBV5-1 . CASSYRDNSYNEQFF TGCGCCAGCAGCTACCGGGACAACTCCTACAATGAGCAGTTCTTC
15 TRBD2 TRBJ2-1 TRBV6-4 once CASSDTSGGRDEQFF TGTGCCAGCAGTGACACTAGCGGGGGACGGGATGAGCAGTTCTTC
15 . TRBJ2-6 TRBV9 . CASSVRSSGANVLTF TGTGCCAGCAGCGTCCGGAGCTCTGGGGCCAACGTCCTGACTTTC
13 TRBD2 TRBJ2-4 TRBV5-1 . CASSLGPSGYQYF TGCGCCAGCAGCTTGGGCCCTAGCGGTTATCAGTACTTC
15 . TRBJ2-1 TRBV7-9 . CASSLFGGIYNEQFF TGTGCCAGCAGCTTATTTGGCGGGATCTACAATGAGCAGTTCTTC
12 . TRBJ1-5 TRBV2 . CASRRGNQPQHF TGTGCCAGCAGGAGGGGCAATCAGCCCCAGCATTTT
12 . TRBJ2-3 TRBV10-3 . CAISEEGNTQYF TGTGCCATCAGTGAGGAGGGCAATACGCAGTATTTT
16 TRBD2 TRBJ2-2 TRBV2 . CASSVGTSGRSGELFF TGTGCCAGCAGTGTGGGGACTAGCGGACGATCCGGGGAGCTGTTTTTT
15 . TRBJ2-5 TRBV5-1 . CASSWGVTSEETQYF TGCGCCAGCAGCTGGGGGGTTACGAGCGAGGAGACCCAGTACTTC
19 TRBD1 TRBJ1-4 TRBV5-6 . CASSSRTGGGGHVLEKLFF TGTGCCAGCAGCTCGCGGACAGGGGGCGGAGGACATGTTCTGGAAAAACTGTTTTTT
15 . TRBJ2-7 TRBV11-2 . CASSRPIGALYEQYF TGTGCCAGCAGCCGTCCTATAGGGGCCCTATACGAGCAGTACTTC
16 . TRBJ1-3 TRBV4-2 . CASSQDRYYSGNTIYF TGTGCCAGCAGCCAAGACCGTTACTACTCTGGAAACACCATATATTTT
15 TRBD2 TRBJ2-7 TRBV4-1 once CASSRETSGAYEQYF TGCGCCAGCAGCCGAGAGACTAGCGGGGCTTACGAGCAGTACTTC
14 . TRBJ2-5 TRBV7-2 . CASSGGWISETQYF TGTGCCAGCAGCGGAGGGTGGATTAGTGAGACCCAGTACTTC
12 . TRBJ2-7 TRBV7-2 once CASSERYNEQYF TGTGCCAGCAGCGAGCGCTACAACGAGCAGTACTTC
19 TRBD2 TRBJ2-2 TRBV7-6 . CASSIRPASGGANTGELFF TGTGCCAGCAGCATTCGTCCGGCGAGCGGGGGGGCGAACACCGGGGAGCTGTTTTTT
15 . TRBJ2-3 TRBV11-1 . CASSLGTASTDTQYF TGTGCCAGCAGCTTAGGGACAGCAAGCACAGATACGCAGTATTTT
18 . TRBJ1-6 TRBV27 few CASSFAQTGLGLNSPLHF TGTGCCAGCAGTTTCGCACAAACAGGGTTGGGTCTTAATTCACCCCTCCACTTT
15 . TRBJ2-1 TRBV29-1 once CSVGLGGSSYNEQFF TGCAGCGTGGGGTTGGGGGGTAGCTCCTACAATGAGCAGTTCTTC
14 TRBD2 TRBJ2-7 TRBV5-1 . CASSSGGLVGEQYF TGCGCCAGCAGCTCAGGAGGACTAGTCGGTGAGCAGTACTTC
14 TRBD2 TRBJ2-3 TRBV7-2 . CASSLVLAGDTQYF TGTGCCAGCAGCTTAGTACTAGCGGGAGATACGCAGTATTTT
13 . TRBJ2-1 TRBV5-1 . CASSLVALSEQFF TGCGCCAGCAGCTTGGTTGCTCTCAGTGAGCAGTTCTTC
17 . TRBJ2-2 TRBV7-2 . CASSPRPGAGATGELFF TGTGCCAGCAGCCCGCGCCCGGGGGCGGGAGCGACCGGGGAGCTGTTTTTT
13 . TRBJ1-1 TRBV28 . CASGRRANTEAFF TGTGCCAGCGGCCGGAGGGCCAACACTGAAGCTTTCTTT
14 TRBD1 TRBJ2-7 TRBV18 . CASSTRDRDYEQYF TGTGCCAGCTCAACCCGGGACAGGGACTACGAGCAGTACTTC
17 TRBD1 TRBJ1-5 TRBV2 few CASSEWGQGPSNQPQHF TGTGCCAGCAGTGAATGGGGACAGGGCCCTAGCAATCAGCCCCAGCATTTT
12 TRBD1 TRBJ2-7 TRBV10-3 . CAISGTGGEQYF TGTGCCATCAGCGGGACAGGCGGTGAGCAGTACTTC
13 . TRBJ1-6 TRBV25-1 few CASQARDGSPLHF TGTGCCAGCCAGGCCCGGGATGGATCACCCCTCCACTTT
14 TRBD1 TRBJ1-1 TRBV28 . CASTYPDRGIGAFF TGTGCCAGCACCTACCCCGACAGGGGGATAGGGGCTTTCTTT
13 . TRBJ1-1 TRBV28 few CASSFSGRTEAFF TGTGCCAGCAGTTTTTCAGGGCGCACTGAAGCTTTCTTT
16 . TRBJ1-6 TRBV5-1 . CASSSLPGGTDSPLHF TGCGCCAGCAGCTCCCTACCCGGGGGTACGGATTCACCCCTCCACTTT